The sequence of this T cell receptor beta chain was determined in a study of OX40 agonist ivuxolimab in advanced cancers. This CDR3 is built from 13 residues. In germline, CDR1 is MNHEY, CDR2 SVGAGI. Trimming at V came to 7 bases and at J to 1 base, leaving 3 bases not matched to a gene. The method was immunoSEQ multiplex PCR; TCRdb's version includes in-frame clones alone and lacks a portion of them. Found here are 60,000 to 85,000 clones, about 92% of them singletons; the top ten hold 0.3% to 0.4%. The sequence was obtained from an adult with an advanced solid tumor such as melanoma, head and neck, liver or kidney cancer. J is TRBJ1-1 and V is TRBV6-5; 7 bases match TRBD1. Sequenced here: CD4+ or CD8+ T cells sorted from blood, sampled in a trial of the OX40 agonist ivuxolimab. CDR3 residues: CASKAGGNTEAFF. CDR3 in DNA: TGTGCCAGCAAGGCAGGGGGGAACACTGAAGCTTTCTTT.